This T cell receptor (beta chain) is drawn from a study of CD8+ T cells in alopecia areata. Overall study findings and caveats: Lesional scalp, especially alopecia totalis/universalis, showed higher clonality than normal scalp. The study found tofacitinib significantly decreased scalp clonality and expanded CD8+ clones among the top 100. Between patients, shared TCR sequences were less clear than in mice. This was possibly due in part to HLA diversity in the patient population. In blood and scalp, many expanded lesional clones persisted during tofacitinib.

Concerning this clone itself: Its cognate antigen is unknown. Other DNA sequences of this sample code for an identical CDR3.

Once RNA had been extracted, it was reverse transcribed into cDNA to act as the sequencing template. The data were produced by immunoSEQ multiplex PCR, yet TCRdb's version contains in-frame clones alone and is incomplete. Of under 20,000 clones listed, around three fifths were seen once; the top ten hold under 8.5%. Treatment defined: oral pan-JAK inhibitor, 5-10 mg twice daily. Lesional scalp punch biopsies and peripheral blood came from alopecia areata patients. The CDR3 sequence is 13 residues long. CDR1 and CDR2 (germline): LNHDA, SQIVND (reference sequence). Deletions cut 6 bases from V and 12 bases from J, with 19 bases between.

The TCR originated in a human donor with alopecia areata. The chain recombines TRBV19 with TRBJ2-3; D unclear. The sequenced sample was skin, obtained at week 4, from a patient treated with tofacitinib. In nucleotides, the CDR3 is TGTGCCAGTAGCGAGCCTGGATCCCTGATTCAGTATTTT. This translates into CASSEPGSLIQYF.